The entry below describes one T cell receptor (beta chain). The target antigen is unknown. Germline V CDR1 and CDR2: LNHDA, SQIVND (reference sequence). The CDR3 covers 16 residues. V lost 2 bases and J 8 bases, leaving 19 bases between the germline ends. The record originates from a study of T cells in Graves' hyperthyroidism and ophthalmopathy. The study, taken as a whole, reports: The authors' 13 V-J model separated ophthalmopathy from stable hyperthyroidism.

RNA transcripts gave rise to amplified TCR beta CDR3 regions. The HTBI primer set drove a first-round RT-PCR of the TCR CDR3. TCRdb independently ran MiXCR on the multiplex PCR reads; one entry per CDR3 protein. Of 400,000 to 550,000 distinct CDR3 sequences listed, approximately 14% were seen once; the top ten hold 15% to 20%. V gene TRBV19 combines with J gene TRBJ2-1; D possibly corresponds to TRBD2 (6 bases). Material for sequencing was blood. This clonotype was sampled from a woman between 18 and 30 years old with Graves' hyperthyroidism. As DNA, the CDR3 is TGTGCCAGTAGTATAAAGGCCCGGGGAGGTGGGGATGAGCAGTTCTTC. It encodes CASSIKARGGGDEQFF. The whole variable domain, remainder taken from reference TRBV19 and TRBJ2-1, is DGGITQSPKYLFRKEGQNVTLSCEQNLNHDAMYWYRQDPGQGLRLIYYSQIVNDFQKGDIAEGYSVSREKKESFPLTVTSAQKNPTAFYLCASSIKARGGGDEQFFGPGTRLTVL.